This T cell receptor (beta chain) was obtained from a study of long-term antiretroviral therapy in people with HIV. Study-wide results and caveats: Whereas controls had wider CDR3 length ranges, HIV repertoires had narrower ones.

About this clone: The antigen remains unidentified.

V was pared by 4 bases and J by 2 bases, with 8 bases of the junction left unmatched. Germline CDR1 SGHRS, CDR2 YFSETQ. The CDR3 spans 15 residues. The assay, immunoSEQ v3.0, was run at survey level. The data were produced by immunoSEQ multiplex PCR, yet TCRdb's version contains in-frame clones alone and is incomplete. The profile covers 20,000 or so clones, with approximately 80% appearing a single time and 18% taken by the ten largest. Per donor, at least one pre-ART and at least two post-ART PBMC samples were obtained. In each sample, roughly 0.95-10 million cryopreserved PBMC were present before DNA extraction.

The chain joins TRBV5-1 to TRBJ2-7; 8 bases match TRBD2. The source material was unsorted PBMCs, sampled 0.6 years after starting antiretroviral therapy. The source of this sequence is a woman under 30 with HIV. CDR3 residues: CASSPGGTRAYEQYF. The CDR3 coding sequence is TGCGCCAGCAGCCCTGGCGGGACTAGAGCCTACGAGCAGTACTTC.